This entry lists 2 T cell receptor beta chains sequenced from one sample in a study of neurological immune-mediated disorders (dated by TCRdb to between 2018 and 2021). The library came from 5' RACE. This sample was sequenced with an Illumina HiSeq 2500. TCRdb took the public reads, trimmed them with fastp at Q25, ran MiXCR for clone calling and kept in-frame beta chains. One record per CDR3 amino acid sequence lists the most common genes and DNA. This sample lists tens of thousands of distinct CDR3 sequences; approximately 15% were detected once. The ten largest clones capture roughly 15% of the sample. What was sequenced was PBMCs. The receptors originated from a female donor with HTLV-1-associated myelopathy (HAM/TSP).

Ten or more counts support this clonotype. This chain joins TRBV20-1 and TRBJ1-1; D remains ambiguous. Trimming cost V 0 bases and J 10 bases, with 9 bases left between them. Germline V gene sequence: CDR1 DFQATT, CDR2 SNEGSKA (reference sequence). The CDR3 is 11 residues long. CDR3 in DNA: TGCAGTGCTAGAGATTCAACAATAGCTTTCTTT. Its protein is CSARDSTIAFF.

This clonotype was recorded at least ten times. The chain carries TRBV7-9 and TRBJ2-5; 7 bases align to TRBD2. V lost 2 bases and J lost 3; bases outside the gene matches: 3. The CDR3 consists of 14 residues. The germline V gene has CDR1 SEHNR and CDR2 FQNEAQ (reference sequence). CDR3 region: CASSLSAGEETQYF. The DNA of the CDR3 is TGTGCCAGCAGCTTATCGGCGGGGGAAGAGACCCAGTACTTC.